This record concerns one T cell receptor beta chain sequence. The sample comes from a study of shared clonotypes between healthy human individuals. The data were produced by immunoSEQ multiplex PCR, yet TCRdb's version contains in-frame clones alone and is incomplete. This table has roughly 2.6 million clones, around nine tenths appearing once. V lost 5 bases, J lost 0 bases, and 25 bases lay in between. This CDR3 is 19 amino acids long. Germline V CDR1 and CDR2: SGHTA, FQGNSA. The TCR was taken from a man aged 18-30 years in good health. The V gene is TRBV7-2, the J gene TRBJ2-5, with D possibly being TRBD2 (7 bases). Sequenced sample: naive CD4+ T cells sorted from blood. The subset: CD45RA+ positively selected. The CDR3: CASSPRGASGEGYQETQYF. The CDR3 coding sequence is TGTGCCAGCAGCCCCCGGGGGGCGTCAGGGGAAGGGTACCAAGAGACCCAGTACTTC.